Below are 3 T cell receptor beta chains sequenced from a single sample in a study of T cells in Graves' hyperthyroidism and ophthalmopathy (dated by TCRdb to the late 2010s). Library preparation used multiplex PCR. Data came from an Illumina HiSeq 2000. The TCR beta CDR3 regions were amplified from the RNA transcripts. A first-round RT-PCR of the TCR CDR3 used the HTBI primer set with the Qiagen OneStep RT-PCR kit. Clones were called with MiXCR by TCRdb after fastp trimmed the public reads at Q25, and only in-frame beta chains were retained. One record per CDR3 amino acid sequence lists the most common genes and DNA. The sample table contains about 290,000 distinct CDR3 sequences; only one count was recorded for less than 20% of them. Under 45% of the sample rests with the top ten. Material: blood. The source is a man over 45 with Graves' ophthalmopathy.

In its sample, this clonotype was seen many times. V usage is TRBV20-1 and J usage is TRBJ2-3, with a tentative D call TRBD2 (6 bases). The CDR3 length is 14 residues. The V end lost 3 bases, the J end lost 0 bases, and 10 bases lay between the germline ends. Germline values: CDR1 DFQATT, CDR2 SNEGSKA (reference sequence). The CDR3 protein is CSASGLASTDTQYF. The CDR3 nucleotides read TGCAGTGCTAGTGGGCTAGCGAGCACAGATACGCAGTATTTT.

This clonotype has a handful of counts. V is TRBV18 and J is TRBJ1-2; D remains unclear. This CDR3 has 14 amino acids. Germline V lookup: CDR1 KGHSH, CDR2 LQKENI. V lost 5 bases and J 2 bases, leaving 12 bases between the germline ends. The DNA of the CDR3 is TGTGCCAGCTCAGACCCCCCAGAAAACTATGGCTACACCTTC. Amino acids: CASSDPPENYGYTF.

The J gene is TRBJ1-1, the V gene TRBV6-1; TRBD1 might be the D (5 bases). CDR3 size: 14 residues. V lost 1 base, J lost 5 bases, and 11 bases lay in between. Germline V gene sequence: CDR1 MNHNS, CDR2 SASEGT. This chain's CDR3 is CASSEGGGRTEAFF. The CDR3 coding sequence is TGTGCCAGCAGTGAAGGTGGGGGGAGGACTGAAGCTTTCTTT.